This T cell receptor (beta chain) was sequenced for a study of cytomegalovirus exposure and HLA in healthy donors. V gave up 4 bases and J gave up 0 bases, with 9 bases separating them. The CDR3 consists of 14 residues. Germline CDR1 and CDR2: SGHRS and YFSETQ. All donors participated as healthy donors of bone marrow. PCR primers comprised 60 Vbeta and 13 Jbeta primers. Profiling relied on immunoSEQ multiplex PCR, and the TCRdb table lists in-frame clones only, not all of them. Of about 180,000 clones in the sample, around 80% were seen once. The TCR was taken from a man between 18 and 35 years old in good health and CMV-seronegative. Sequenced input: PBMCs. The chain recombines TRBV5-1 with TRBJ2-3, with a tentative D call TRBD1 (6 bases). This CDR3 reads CASSPGDSTDTQYF. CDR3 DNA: TGCGCCAGCAGCCCAGGGGATAGCACAGATACGCAGTATTTT.